This T cell receptor (beta chain) is drawn from a study of PD-L1 blockade in urothelial cancer listed by TCRdb under 2017. Looking at the study overall: Every patient began therapy in the mid-2010s and was given atezolizumab 1,200 mg intravenously every 3 weeks. About 85% of the 29 patients were males with bladder-origin urothelial cancer, and about 65% of the roughly 30 reported a prior smoking history. An ECOG performance status of 0 or 1 was recorded for the patients, and 0 to 3 prior chemotherapy regimens had been received by the patients. Blood samples were analyzed at two time points: 3 weeks after treatment start (second dose) and 6 weeks after treatment start. Blood samples yielded a median of around 150,000 T cells and around 83,000 unique TCRs, with median clonality approximately 0.08. The study, an exploratory multi-omic analysis, examined somatic, immune and clinical correlates of response to PD-L1 blockade with atezolizumab in urothelial cancer. Pretreatment tumor samples, along with matched peripheral blood collected serially before and after atezolizumab treatment, underwent TCR sequencing. Progression-free survival longer than 6 months counted as durable clinical benefit, and TCR features were additionally tested against both progression-free and overall survival. Whole exome sequencing and RNA sequencing of pretreatment tumors were performed alongside TCR sequencing in the same patients. Durable clinical benefit was achieved by nine patients and was not achieved by 20 patients. Twenty-nine patients had pretreatment blood TCR-seq, approximately 24 had at least one posttreatment blood collection, and approximately 24 had tumor TCR-seq.

Each PCR received spiked-in synthetic TCR analog templates so that absolute template abundance could be estimated from read counts. Using the immunoSEQ assay, TCRbeta CDR3 regions were amplified from genomic DNA with bias-controlled V and J gene primers. Sequencing of rearranged TCRbeta segments was done at approximately 20X coverage. In the original analysis: Sequencing errors were corrected by clustering and CDR3s were annotated against IMGT to assign V, D and J genes. Downstream analyses used only productive TCRbeta rearrangements and left out out-of-frame or stop-codon sequences. To compute clonality, Shannon entropy was normalized by the log of the number of unique productive sequences and then subtracted from one. Fisher's exact test with Benjamini-Hochberg correction, using a cutoff of adjusted p below 0.01, was how clones that differed between time points or between blood and tumor were identified. This is the immuneACCESS table as TCRdb keeps it, with only in-frame sequences that have V and J called. A part of the clones is gone; compared with another copy, unresolved V genes explain less than half, and the rest is unexplained. The V and J calls and clone size are taken from that table; D and trimming were inferred from the DNA. For this sample the table gives 85,000 to 100,000 clones, of which roughly 90% were detected only once. 8.5% to 9.5% of the sample is taken by the ten largest.

CDR1 and CDR2 are drawn from the germline V gene (reference sequence): SGHNT, YYREEE. V and J lose 3 bases and 4 bases, and a span of 16 bases separates them. The CDR3 contains 15 residues, cysteine and phenylalanine counted. Here the CDR3 DNA is all that survives: 45 bases in frame from base 1. Findings and caveats that apply to the study as a whole: Because the sample size was small (n of about 27) and many of the analyses were exploratory, the results are meant to be hypothesis-generating. Improved progression-free and overall survival was associated with having pretreatment peripheral blood TCR clonality below the median. Patients with durable benefit showed greater expansion of tumor-associated TCR clones in peripheral blood 3 weeks after starting treatment (n of about 20, p = 0.022).

A cohort of approximately 30 patients with locally advanced or metastatic urothelial carcinoma, treated at Memorial Sloan Kettering on a trial protocol, was included. Peripheral blood mononuclear cells were collected pretreatment and during treatment, with between 1 and 8 total time points per patient. The Qiagen DNeasy Blood extraction kit was used to purify genomic DNA from total PBMCs and tumor samples. PBMCs were collected pretreatment and during treatment, and were isolated and stored as previously described. To note about this clone: The antigen this receptor binds is unknown. Qualities for individual bases were not recorded, and no much larger clone is one base off.

This TCR came from a man aged 60 to 75 with urothelial cancer. The rearrangement combines TRBV5-4 with TRBJ1-2; 5 matching bases give a weak D call of TRBD1. The sequenced sample was PBMCs, obtained around atezolizumab (anti-PD-L1) treatment. The CDR3 has the sequence CASSSDPTEIYGYTF. The nucleotides read TGTGCCAGCAGCTCGGACCCGACAGAGATCTATGGCTACACCTTC.